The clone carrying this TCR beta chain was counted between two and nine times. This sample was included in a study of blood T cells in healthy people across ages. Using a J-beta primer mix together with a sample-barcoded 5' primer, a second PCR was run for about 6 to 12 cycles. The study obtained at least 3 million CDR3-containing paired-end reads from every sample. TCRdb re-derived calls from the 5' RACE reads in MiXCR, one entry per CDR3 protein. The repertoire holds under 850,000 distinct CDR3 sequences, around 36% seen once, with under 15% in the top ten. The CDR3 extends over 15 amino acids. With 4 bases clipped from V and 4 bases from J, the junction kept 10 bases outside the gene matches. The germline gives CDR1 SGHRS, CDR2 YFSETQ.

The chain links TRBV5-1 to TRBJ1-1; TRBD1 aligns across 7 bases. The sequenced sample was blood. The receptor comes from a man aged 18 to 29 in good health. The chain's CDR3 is CASSPTLTGSTEAFF. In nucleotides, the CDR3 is TGCGCCAGCAGCCCCACCCTGACAGGGAGCACTGAAGCTTTCTTT.